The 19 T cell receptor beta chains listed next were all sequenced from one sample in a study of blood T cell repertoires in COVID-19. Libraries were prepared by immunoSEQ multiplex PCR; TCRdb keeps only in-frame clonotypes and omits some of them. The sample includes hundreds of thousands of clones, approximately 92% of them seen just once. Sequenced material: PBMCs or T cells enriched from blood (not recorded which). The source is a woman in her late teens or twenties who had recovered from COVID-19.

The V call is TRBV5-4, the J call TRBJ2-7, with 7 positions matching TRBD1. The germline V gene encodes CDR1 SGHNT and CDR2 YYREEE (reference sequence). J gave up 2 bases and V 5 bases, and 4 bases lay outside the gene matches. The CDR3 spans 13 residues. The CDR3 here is CASSRTGTYEQYF. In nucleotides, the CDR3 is TGTGCCAGCAGTAGGACAGGCACCTACGAGCAGTACTTC.

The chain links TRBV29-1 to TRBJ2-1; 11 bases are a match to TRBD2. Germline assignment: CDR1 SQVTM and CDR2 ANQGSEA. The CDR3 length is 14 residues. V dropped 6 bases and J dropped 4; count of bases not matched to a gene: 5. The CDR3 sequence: CSVVAGGLYNEQFF. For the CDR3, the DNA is TGCAGCGTGGTAGCGGGGGGGTTGTACAATGAGCAGTTCTTC.

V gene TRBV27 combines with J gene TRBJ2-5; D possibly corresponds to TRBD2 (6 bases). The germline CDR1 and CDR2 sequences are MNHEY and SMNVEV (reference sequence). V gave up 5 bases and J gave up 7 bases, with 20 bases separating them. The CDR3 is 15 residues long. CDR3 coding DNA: TGTGCCAGCAGTGTAAACCCACTAGCCGGGGGGACCCAGTACTTC. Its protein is CASSVNPLAGGTQYF.

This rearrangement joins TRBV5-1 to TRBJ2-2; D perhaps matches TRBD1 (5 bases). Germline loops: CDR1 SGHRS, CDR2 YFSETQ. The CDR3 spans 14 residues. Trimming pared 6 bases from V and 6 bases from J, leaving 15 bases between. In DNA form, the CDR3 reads TGCGCCAGCAAAAGGCCAGGGAATTCCGGGGAGCTGTTTTTT. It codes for CASKRPGNSGELFF.

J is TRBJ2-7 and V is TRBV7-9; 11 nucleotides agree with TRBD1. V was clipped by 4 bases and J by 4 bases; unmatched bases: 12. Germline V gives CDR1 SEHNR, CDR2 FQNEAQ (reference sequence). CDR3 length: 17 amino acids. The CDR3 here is CASSSTRTGGALYEQYF. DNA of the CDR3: TGTGCCAGCAGCTCAACGCGGACAGGGGGCGCTTTATACGAGCAGTACTTC.

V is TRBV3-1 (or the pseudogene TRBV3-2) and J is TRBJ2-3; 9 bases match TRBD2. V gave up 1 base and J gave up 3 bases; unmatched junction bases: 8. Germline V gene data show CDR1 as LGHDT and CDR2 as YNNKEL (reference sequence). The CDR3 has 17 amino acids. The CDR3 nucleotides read TGTGCCAGCAGCCAAGGAGTTATAAGCGGGGGGACAGATACGCAGTATTTT. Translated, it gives CASSQGVISGGTDTQYF.

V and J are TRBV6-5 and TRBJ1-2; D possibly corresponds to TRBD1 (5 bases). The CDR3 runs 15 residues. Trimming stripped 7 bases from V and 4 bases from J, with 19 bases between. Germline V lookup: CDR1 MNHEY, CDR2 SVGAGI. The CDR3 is CASTSREDIRYGYTF. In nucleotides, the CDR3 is TGTGCCAGCACCTCCAGGGAGGACATTCGCTATGGCTACACCTTC.

CDR3: CAIMEDRTNYGYTF. In DNA form, the CDR3 reads TGTGCCATCATGGAGGACCGAACTAACTATGGCTACACCTTC. The genes are TRBV10-3 and TRBJ1-2; D uncertain. Germline loops: CDR1 ENHRY, CDR2 SYGVKD. The CDR3 totals 14 residues. Between the trimmed V and J ends, which lost 7 bases and 0 bases, there was a span of 12 bases.

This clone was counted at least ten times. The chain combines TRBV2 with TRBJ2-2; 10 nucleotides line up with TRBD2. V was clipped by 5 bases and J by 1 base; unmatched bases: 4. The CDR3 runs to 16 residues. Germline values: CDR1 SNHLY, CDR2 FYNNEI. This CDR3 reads CASSTTSGMNTGELFF. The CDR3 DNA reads TGTGCCAGCAGTACCACTAGCGGGATGAACACCGGGGAGCTGTTTTTT.

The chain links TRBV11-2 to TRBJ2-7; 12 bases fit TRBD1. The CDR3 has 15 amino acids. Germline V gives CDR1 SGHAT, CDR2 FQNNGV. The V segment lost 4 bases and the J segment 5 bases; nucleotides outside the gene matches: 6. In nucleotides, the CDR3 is TGTGCCAGCAGCTCCCGGGACAGGGGGCAGGACGAGCAGTACTTC. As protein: CASSSRDRGQDEQYF.

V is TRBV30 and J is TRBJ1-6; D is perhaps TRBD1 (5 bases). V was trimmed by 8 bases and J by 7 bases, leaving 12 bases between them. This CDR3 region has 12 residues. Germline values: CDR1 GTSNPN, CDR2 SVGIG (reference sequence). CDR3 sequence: CAHGHPNSPLHF. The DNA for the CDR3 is TGTGCCCATGGACACCCGAATTCACCCCTCCACTTT.

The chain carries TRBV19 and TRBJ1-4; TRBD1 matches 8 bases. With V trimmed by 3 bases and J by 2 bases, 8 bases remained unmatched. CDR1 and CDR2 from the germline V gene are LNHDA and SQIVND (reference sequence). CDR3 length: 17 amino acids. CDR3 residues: CASSIMDRAVTNEKLFF. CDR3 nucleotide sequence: TGTGCCAGTAGTATCATGGACAGGGCGGTCACTAATGAAAAACTGTTTTTT.

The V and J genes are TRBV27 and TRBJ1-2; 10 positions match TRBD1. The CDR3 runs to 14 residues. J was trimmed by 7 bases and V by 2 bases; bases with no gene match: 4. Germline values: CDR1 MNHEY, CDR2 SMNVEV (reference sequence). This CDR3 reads CASSLGTGVGGYTF. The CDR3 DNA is TGTGCCAGCAGTTTAGGGACAGGGGTCGGTGGCTACACCTTC.

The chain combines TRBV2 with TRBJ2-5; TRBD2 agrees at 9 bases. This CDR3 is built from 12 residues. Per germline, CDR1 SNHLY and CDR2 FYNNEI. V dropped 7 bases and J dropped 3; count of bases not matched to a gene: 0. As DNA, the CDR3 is TGTGCCAGCACTAGCGGGAAAGAGACCCAGTACTTC. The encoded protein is CASTSGKETQYF.

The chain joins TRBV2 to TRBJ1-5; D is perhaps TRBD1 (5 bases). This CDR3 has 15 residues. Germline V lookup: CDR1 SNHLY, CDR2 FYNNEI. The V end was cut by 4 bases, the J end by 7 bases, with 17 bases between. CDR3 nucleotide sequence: TGTGCCAGCAGTGGTTTAGAAGGGGCCCGGCAGCCCCAGCATTTT. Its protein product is CASSGLEGARQPQHF.

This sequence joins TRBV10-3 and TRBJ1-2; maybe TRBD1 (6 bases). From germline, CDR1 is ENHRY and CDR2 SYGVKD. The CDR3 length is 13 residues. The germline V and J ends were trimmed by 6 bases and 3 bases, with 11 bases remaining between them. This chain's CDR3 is CAIRAGADYGYTF. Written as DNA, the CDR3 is TGTGCCATCAGGGCAGGGGCTGACTATGGCTACACCTTC.

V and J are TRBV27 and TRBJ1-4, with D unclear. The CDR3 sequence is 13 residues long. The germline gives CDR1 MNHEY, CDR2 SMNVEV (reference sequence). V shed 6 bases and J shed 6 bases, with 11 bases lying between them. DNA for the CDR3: TGTGCCAGCAGCCTAAAACGGGATGAAAAACTGTTTTTT. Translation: CASSLKRDEKLFF.

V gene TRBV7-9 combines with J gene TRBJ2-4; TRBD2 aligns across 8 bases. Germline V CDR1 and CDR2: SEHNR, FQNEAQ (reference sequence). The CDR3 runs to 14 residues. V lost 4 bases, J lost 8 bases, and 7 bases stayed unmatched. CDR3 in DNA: TGTGCCAGCAGCTCCTTTTCGGGGGGGCACATTCAGTACTTC. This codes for CASSSFSGGHIQYF.

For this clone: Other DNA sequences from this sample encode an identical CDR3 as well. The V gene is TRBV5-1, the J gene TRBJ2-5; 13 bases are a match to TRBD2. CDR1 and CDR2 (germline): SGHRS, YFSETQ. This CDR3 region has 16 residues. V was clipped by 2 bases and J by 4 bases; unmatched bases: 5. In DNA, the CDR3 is TGCGCCAGCAGCTTAGGACTAGCGGGGGCCGGAGAGACCCAGTACTTC. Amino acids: CASSLGLAGAGETQYF. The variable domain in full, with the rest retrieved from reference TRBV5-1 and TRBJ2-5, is KAGVTQTPRYLIKTRGQQVTLSCSPISGHRSVSWYQQTPGQGLQFLFEYFSETQRNKGNFPGRFSGRQFSNSRSEMNVSTLELGDSALYLCASSLGLAGAGETQYFGPGTRLLVL.